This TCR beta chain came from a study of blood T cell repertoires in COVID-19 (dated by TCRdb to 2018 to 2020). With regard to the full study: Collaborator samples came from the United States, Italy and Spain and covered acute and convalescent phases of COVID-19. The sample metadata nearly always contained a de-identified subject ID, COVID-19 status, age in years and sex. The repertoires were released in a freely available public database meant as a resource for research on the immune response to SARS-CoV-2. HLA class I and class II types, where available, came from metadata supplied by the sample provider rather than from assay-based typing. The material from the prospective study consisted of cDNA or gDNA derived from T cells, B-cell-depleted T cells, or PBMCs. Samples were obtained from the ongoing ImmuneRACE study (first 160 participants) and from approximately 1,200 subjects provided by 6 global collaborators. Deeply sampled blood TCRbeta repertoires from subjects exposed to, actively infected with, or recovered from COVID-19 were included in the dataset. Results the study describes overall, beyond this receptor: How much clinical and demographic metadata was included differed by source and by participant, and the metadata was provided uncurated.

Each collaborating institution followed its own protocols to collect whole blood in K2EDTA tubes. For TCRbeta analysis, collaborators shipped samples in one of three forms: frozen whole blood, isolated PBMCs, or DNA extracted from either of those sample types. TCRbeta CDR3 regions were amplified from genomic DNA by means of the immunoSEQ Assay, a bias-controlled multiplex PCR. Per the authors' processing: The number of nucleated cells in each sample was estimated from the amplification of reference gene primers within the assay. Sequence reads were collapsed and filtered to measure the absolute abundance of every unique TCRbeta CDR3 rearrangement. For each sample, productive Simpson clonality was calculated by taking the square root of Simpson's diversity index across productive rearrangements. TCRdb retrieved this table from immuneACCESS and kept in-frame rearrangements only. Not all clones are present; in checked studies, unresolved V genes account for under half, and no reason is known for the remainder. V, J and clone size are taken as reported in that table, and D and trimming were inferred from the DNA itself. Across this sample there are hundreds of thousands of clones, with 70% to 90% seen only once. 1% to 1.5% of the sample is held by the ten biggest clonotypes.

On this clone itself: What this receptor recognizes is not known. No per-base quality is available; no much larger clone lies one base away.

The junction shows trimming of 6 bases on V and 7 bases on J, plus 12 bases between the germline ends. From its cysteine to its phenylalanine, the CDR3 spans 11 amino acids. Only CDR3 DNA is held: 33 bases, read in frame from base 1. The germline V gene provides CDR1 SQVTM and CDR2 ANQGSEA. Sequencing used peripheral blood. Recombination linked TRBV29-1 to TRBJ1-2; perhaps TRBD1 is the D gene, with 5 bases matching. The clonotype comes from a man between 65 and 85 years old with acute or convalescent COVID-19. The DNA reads TGCAGCGTCGCCGGGGGGGGTGGCTACACCTTC. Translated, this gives CSVAGGGGYTF.